The next 14 T cell receptor beta chains were all read from a single sample in a study of CD8 T cells in Susac syndrome. Random hexamers served to reverse transcribe roughly 0.45 to 1 ug RNA. Each CDR3 protein gets one entry after TCRdb re-called the immunoSEQ multiplex PCR reads with MiXCR. The top ten clones hold about 0.3% of a sample with under 95,000 distinct CDR3 sequences, about 94% of them seen once. The sample comprised CD4+ T cells from PBMCs. These receptors all come from a human donor with Susac syndrome.

The chain links TRBV30 to TRBJ2-1; 8 positions agree with TRBD1. CDR3 length equals 12 residues. The V gene end was trimmed by 4 bases and the J gene end by 8 bases; junction bases not matched to a gene: 4. Germline V gene sequence: CDR1 GTSNPN, CDR2 SVGIG (reference sequence). The CDR3 loop is CAWKPTGDEQFF. CDR3 nucleotide sequence: TGTGCCTGGAAGCCGACAGGGGATGAGCAGTTCTTC.

The chain joins TRBV12-5 to TRBJ2-3, with D possibly matching TRBD2 (5 bases). Trimming stripped 3 bases from V and 3 bases from J, with 7 bases between. In germline, CDR1 is LGHNT, CDR2 FRNRAP. This CDR3 comprises 13 residues. In DNA form, the CDR3 reads TGTGCTAGTGGTTTTTCGGGGACAGATACGCAGTATTTT. The encoded protein is CASGFSGTDTQYF.

This rearrangement joins TRBV30 to TRBJ2-3; 9 bases are shared with TRBD1. There are 15 residues in the CDR3. CDR1 is GTSNPN and CDR2 is SVGIG in the germline V gene (reference sequence). V dropped 3 bases and J dropped 6; count of bases not matched to a gene: 10. The CDR3 sequence: CAWSGDRVVGDTQYF. In DNA form, the CDR3 reads TGTGCCTGGAGCGGGGACAGGGTCGTTGGGGATACGCAGTATTTT. The whole variable domain, remainder taken from reference TRBV30 and TRBJ2-3, is SQTIHQWPATLVQPVGSPLSLECTVEGTSNPNLYWYRQAAGRGLQLLFYSVGIGQISSEVPQNLSASRPQDRQFILSSKKLLLSDSGFYLCAWSGDRVVGDTQYFGPGTRLTVL.

The chain links TRBV7-9 to TRBJ2-7; TRBD2 is a possible D gene (6 bases). This CDR3 is built from 13 residues. Germline lookup yields CDR1 SEHNR and CDR2 FQNEAQ (reference sequence). V lost 2 bases to trimming and J lost 5 bases, with 10 bases between them. DNA of the CDR3: TGTGCCAGCAGCTTATACGGGGGTAACGAGCAGTACTTC. Its translation is CASSLYGGNEQYF.

V is TRBV20-1 and J is TRBJ2-1; either TRBD1 or TRBD2 may fit D (6 bases each). Trimming stripped 0 bases from V and 8 bases from J, with 17 bases between. The CDR3 loop spans 15 amino acids. CDR1 and CDR2 from the germline V gene are DFQATT and SNEGSKA (reference sequence). The DNA for the CDR3 is TGCAGTGCTAGAGATGTGTGGGGGGCCATGGATGAGCAGTTCTTC. This encodes CSARDVWGAMDEQFF.

The chain links TRBV20-1 to TRBJ1-2; D is ambiguous. This CDR3 is 11 amino acids long. Germline V lookup: CDR1 DFQATT, CDR2 SNEGSKA (reference sequence). Trimming left V 3 bases short and J 7 bases short, with 9 bases between. CDR3 nucleotides: TGCAGTGCTAGCGAAAGGGTTGGCTACACCTTC. Its protein is CSASERVGYTF.

V and J are TRBV10-3 and TRBJ2-4, with D perhaps TRBD2 (5 bases). Germline CDR1 ENHRY, CDR2 SYGVKD. Trimming removed 5 bases at V and 7 bases at J, with 18 bases between. The CDR3 contains 15 residues. The CDR3 is CAISPTGGEQNIQYF. The DNA for the CDR3 is TGTGCCATCAGTCCTACGGGTGGGGAGCAGAACATTCAGTACTTC.

The V and J genes are TRBV30 and TRBJ1-2, with TRBD1 as a possible D gene (5 bases). Germline V gene sequence: CDR1 GTSNPN, CDR2 SVGIG (reference sequence). The ends were cut back, 2 bases at V and 2 bases at J, with 9 bases in the middle. The CDR3 loop spans 13 amino acids. The chain's CDR3 is CAWSQGSNYGYTF. The CDR3 region has the DNA TGTGCCTGGAGTCAGGGCTCAAACTATGGCTACACCTTC.

This rearrangement joins TRBV29-1 to TRBJ2-5; D is unclear. Germline lookup yields CDR1 SQVTM and CDR2 ANQGSEA. Trimming pared 3 bases from V and 2 bases from J, leaving 4 bases between. CDR3 length: 11 residues. In DNA, the CDR3 is TGCAGCGTTGATATGCAAGAGACCCAGTACTTC. Protein product: CSVDMQETQYF.

The J gene is TRBJ1-6, the V gene TRBV29-1; a weak D match, TRBD1 (5 bases). Germline V gives CDR1 SQVTM, CDR2 ANQGSEA. Trimming took 5 bases from V and 6 from J, leaving 11 bases between them. The CDR3 extends over 13 amino acids. The CDR3 bases are TGCAGCGTTTTAACAGGACCTAATTCACCCCTCCACTTT. Its protein is CSVLTGPNSPLHF.

The chain combines TRBV12-3 or TRBV12-4 with TRBJ1-5, with unresolved D. V lost 5 bases and J 7 bases, leaving 9 bases between the germline ends. This CDR3 has 12 residues. The CDR3 sequence is CASSGPLQPQHF. The CDR3 DNA follows: TGTGCCAGCAGTGGCCCTCTCCAGCCCCAGCATTTT.

This chain joins TRBV28 and TRBJ1-2; TRBD1 matches 7 bases. V was pared by 3 bases and J by 4 bases, with 8 bases of the junction left unmatched. The length of the CDR3 is 15 residues. The V gene's germline CDR1 is MDHEN and CDR2 SYDVKM. The CDR3 reads CASSFATGRAYGYTF. CDR3 DNA: TGTGCCAGCAGTTTCGCGACAGGGAGAGCCTATGGCTACACCTTC.

The chain uses TRBV25-1 and TRBJ1-2; D may be TRBD1 (5 bases). Trimming shortened V by 2 bases and J by 2 bases, and 6 bases separated the two germline ends. Germline values: CDR1 MGHDK, CDR2 SYGVNS. The CDR3 spans 13 residues. This CDR3 is CASSEAGNYGYTF. The CDR3 DNA is TGTGCCAGCAGTGAAGCAGGGAACTATGGCTACACCTTC.

The rearrangement joins TRBV7-2 to TRBJ2-7; D remains ambiguous. The CDR3 consists of 11 residues. Germline loops: CDR1 SGHTA, CDR2 FQGNSA. V was shortened by 5 bases and J by 3 bases, with 5 bases between the two germline ends. The CDR3 DNA follows: TGTGCCAGCAGCATCAACTACGAGCAGTACTTC. This translates into CASSINYEQYF.